The 10 T cell receptor beta chains below come from one sample, sequenced in a study of CD8 T cells in ankylosing spondylitis. Each CDR3 protein gets one entry after TCRdb re-called the 5' RACE reads with MiXCR. The table shows 150,000 to 200,000 distinct CDR3 sequences, with 18% occurring only once. The sample was blood, either unsorted or a sorted T cell fraction (not recorded which). The receptor set was obtained from a male donor between 10 and 30 years old with ankylosing spondylitis or in good health (not recorded which).

This clonotype showed up many times. The chain joins TRBV6-2 or TRBV6-3 to TRBJ1-5; TRBD1 is a possible D gene (5 bases). The CDR3 extends over 15 amino acids. Per germline, CDR1 MNHEY and CDR2 SVGEGT. V lost 0 bases and J lost 2, with 8 bases in between. CDR3 sequence reads: CASSYSRDGNQPQHF. The CDR3 DNA reads TGTGCCAGCAGTTACTCCAGGGATGGCAATCAGCCCCAGCATTTT.

Only a few counts were recorded for this clonotype. The chain employs TRBV29-1 and TRBJ2-3; 14 nucleotides line up with TRBD2. Unmatched junction bases numbered 7, after V lost 4 bases and J lost 4 bases. The CDR3 covers 16 residues. Germline V gene lookup returns CDR1 SQVTM and CDR2 ANQGSEA. The CDR3 coding sequence is TGCAGCGTTGGGGGACTAGCGGGAGAACTGCCAGATACGCAGTATTTT. The encoded protein is CSVGGLAGELPDTQYF.

This chain uses TRBV29-1 with TRBJ2-5, with TRBD2 matching over 9 bases. This CDR3 region has 12 residues. Germline CDR1 and CDR2: SQVTM and ANQGSEA. Here the CDR3 DNA reads TGCAGGGAAGCGGGAGGAGGCGAGACCCAGTACTTC. Protein sequence: CREAGGGETQYF.

Ten or more counts support this clonotype. The chain joins TRBV5-1 to TRBJ2-2; 7 bases match TRBD1. CDR1 SGHRS and CDR2 YFSETQ come from the germline V gene. This CDR3 has 14 amino acids. Trimming cost V 0 bases and J 13 bases; bases outside gene matches: 9. CDR3 protein: CASSLGFRDRVLFF. In nucleotides, the CDR3 is TGCGCCAGCAGCTTGGGTTTCCGAGACAGGGTGCTGTTTTTT.

The chain couples TRBV29-1 to TRBJ2-3; a weak D match, TRBD1 (5 bases). This CDR3 comprises 14 residues. The germline V gene encodes CDR1 SQVTM and CDR2 ANQGSEA. V was shortened by 1 base and J by 1 base, with 9 bases between the two germline ends. CDR3: CSVEVQQGTDTQYF. The CDR3 nucleotides are TGCAGCGTTGAAGTTCAACAGGGCACAGATACGCAGTATTTT.

This clonotype was seen repeatedly, ten times or more. The chain carries TRBV28 and TRBJ1-4; possibly TRBD1 for D (5 bases). The CDR3 runs to 13 residues. Per the germline V gene, CDR1 is MDHEN and CDR2 is SYDVKM. V was shortened by 6 bases and J by 8 bases, with 13 bases between the two germline ends. CDR3 DNA: TGTGCCAGCAGAGGGGTCTTGGGGGAAAAACTGTTTTTT. It encodes CASRGVLGEKLFF.

The rearrangement joins TRBV7-6 to TRBJ1-1; 7 nucleotides line up with TRBD1. The CDR3 spans 13 residues. Germline V gene data show CDR1 as SGHVS and CDR2 as FNYEAQ. V shed 3 bases and J 3 bases; nucleotides not matched to a gene: 1. CDR3 in DNA: TGTGCCAGCAGCTTTAGGGGGCACACTGAAGCTTTCTTT. Protein sequence: CASSFRGHTEAFF.

V is TRBV6-2 or TRBV6-3 and J is TRBJ2-7; TRBD2 is a possible D gene (5 bases). V gave up 6 bases and J gave up 4 bases, with 19 bases separating them. The CDR3 is 15 residues long. CDR1 is MNHEY and CDR2 is SVGEGT in the germline V gene. The CDR3 protein is CASRISGLTTYEQYF. CDR3 in DNA: TGTGCCAGCAGGATTTCTGGACTCACTACGTACGAGCAGTACTTC.

For the CDR3, the DNA is TGCGCCAGCAGCTGGGGACTAGCGCCGACCTACGAGCAGTACGTC. Protein: CASSWGLAPTYEQYV. This rearrangement joins TRBV5-1 to TRBJ2-7, with 10 bases identical to TRBD2. Germline CDR1 reads SGHRS; CDR2 reads YFSETQ. V lost 3 bases and J lost 2; bases outside the gene matches: 5. This CDR3 has 15 amino acids.

The chain combines TRBV20-1 with TRBJ2-6; D is ambiguous. V was pared by 1 base and J by 4 bases, with 8 bases between. Germline CDR1 and CDR2: DFQATT and SNEGSKA (reference sequence). The CDR3 consists of 14 residues. CDR3: CSARVPLGANVLTF. DNA for the CDR3: TGCAGTGCTAGAGTACCGCTAGGGGCCAACGTCCTGACTTTC.